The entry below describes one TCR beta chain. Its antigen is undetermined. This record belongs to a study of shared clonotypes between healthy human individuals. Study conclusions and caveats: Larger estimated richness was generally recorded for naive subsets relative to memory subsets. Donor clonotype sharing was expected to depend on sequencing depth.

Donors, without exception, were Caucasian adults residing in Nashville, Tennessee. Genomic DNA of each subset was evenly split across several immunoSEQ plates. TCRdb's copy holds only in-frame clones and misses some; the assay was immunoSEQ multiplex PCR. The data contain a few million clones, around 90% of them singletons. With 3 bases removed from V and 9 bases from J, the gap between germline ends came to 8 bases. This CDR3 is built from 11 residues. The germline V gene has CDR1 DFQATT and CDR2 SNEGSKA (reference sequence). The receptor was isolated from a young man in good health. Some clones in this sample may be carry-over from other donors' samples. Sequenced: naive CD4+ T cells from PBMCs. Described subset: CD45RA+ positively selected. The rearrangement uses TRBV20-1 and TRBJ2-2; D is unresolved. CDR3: CSASGVRELFF. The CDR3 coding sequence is TGCAGTGCTAGTGGCGTCCGGGAGCTGTTTTTT.